The clone carrying this TCR beta chain was picked up many times. The data belong to a study of identical twins. TCRdb re-called the 5' RACE reads with MiXCR, one entry per CDR3 protein. Among a few hundred thousand distinct CDR3 sequences, more than 8% were seen once, and the ten largest hold roughly 7%. CDR3 length: 13 residues. V was pared by 6 bases and J by 8 bases, with 13 bases between. Germline values: CDR1 ENHRY, CDR2 SYGVKD. The sample was also linked to a second study, of yellow fever vaccine responses in identical twins.

The receptor was isolated from a woman aged 18 to 35 in good health. This rearrangement joins TRBV10-3 to TRBJ1-4; a weak D match, TRBD1 (6 bases). The sample was CD8+ T cells sorted from blood. The CDR3 nucleotides read TGTGCCATCAGGGGATTGGGGGGCGAAAAACTGTTTTTT. It specifies CAIRGLGGEKLFF.